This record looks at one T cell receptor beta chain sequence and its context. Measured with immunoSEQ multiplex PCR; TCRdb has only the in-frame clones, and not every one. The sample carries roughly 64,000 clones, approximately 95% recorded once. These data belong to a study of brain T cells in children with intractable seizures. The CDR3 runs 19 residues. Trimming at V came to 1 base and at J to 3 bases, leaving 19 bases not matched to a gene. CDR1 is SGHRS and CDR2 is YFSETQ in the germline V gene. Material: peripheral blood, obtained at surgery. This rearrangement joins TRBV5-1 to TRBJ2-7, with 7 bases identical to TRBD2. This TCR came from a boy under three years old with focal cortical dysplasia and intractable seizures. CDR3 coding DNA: TGCGCCAGCAGCTTGAGCGCTGGCCTCTGGACTAGGAGAGGCTACGAGCAGTACTTC. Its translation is CASSLSAGLWTRRGYEQYF. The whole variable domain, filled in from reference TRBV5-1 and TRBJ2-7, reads KAGVTQTPRYLIKTRGQQVTLSCSPISGHRSVSWYQQTPGQGLQFLFEYFSETQRNKGNFPGRFSGRQFSNSRSEMNVSTLELGDSALYLCASSLSAGLWTRRGYEQYFGPGTRLTVT.